These 26 T cell receptor beta chains originate from one sample sequenced in a study of blood T cell repertoires in COVID-19. Assay used: immunoSEQ multiplex PCR; TCRdb lists only in-frame clones, some missing. This table holds tens of thousands of clones, 80% to 85% found once. What was sequenced was peripheral blood. All receptors derive from a woman aged 80 or over with active or convalescent COVID-19.

The rearrangement uses TRBV11-1 and TRBJ2-5; no clear D gene. This CDR3 has 13 amino acids. V lost 5 bases, J lost 2 bases, and 9 bases lay in between. Per the germline V gene, CDR1 is SGHAT and CDR2 is FQDESV (reference sequence). The CDR3 reads CASSPWQQETQYF. The CDR3 DNA reads as TGTGCCAGCAGCCCCTGGCAACAAGAGACCCAGTACTTC.

CDR3 bases: TGTGCCACCAAGGCCGGACAGATCAATCAGCCCCAGCATTTT. It translates to CATKAGQINQPQHF. The rearrangement joins TRBV15 to TRBJ1-5, with D tentatively TRBD1 (6 bases). Trimming stripped 7 bases from V and 3 bases from J, with 13 bases between. The germline V gene has CDR1 LNHNV and CDR2 YYDKDF (reference sequence). The CDR3 loop spans 14 amino acids.

A note on this clone: The same CDR3 can be traced to other DNA sequences in this sample. The J gene is TRBJ1-1, the V gene TRBV5-4; D ambiguous. Trimming left V 1 base short and J 2 bases short, with 6 bases between. This CDR3 contains 13 residues. The germline CDR1 and CDR2 sequences are SGHNT and YYREEE (reference sequence). For the CDR3, the DNA is TGTGCCAGCAGCTTGCGGGGTAACACTGAAGCTTTCTTT. This codes for CASSLRGNTEAFF. Based on the CDR3 plus reference TRBV5-4 and TRBJ1-1, the full variable domain is ETGVTQSPTHLIKTRGQQVTLRCSSQSGHNTVSWYQQALGQGPQFIFQYYREEENGRGNFPPRFSGLQFPNYSSELNVNALELDDSALYLCASSLRGNTEAFFGQGTRLTVV.

This chain connects TRBV5-1 to TRBJ2-3; 8 bases line up with TRBD2. V was clipped by 0 bases and J by 4 bases; unmatched bases: 7. CDR1 and CDR2 (germline): SGHRS, YFSETQ. The CDR3 sequence is 16 residues long. CDR3 region: CASSLASGGAADTQYF. The CDR3 DNA reads TGCGCCAGCAGCTTGGCCAGCGGGGGAGCCGCAGATACGCAGTATTTT.

In its sample, this clone was seen once. Other DNA sequences in the same sample also yield this CDR3. This chain connects TRBV19 to TRBJ2-5; 8 nucleotides align to TRBD2. V was pared by 3 bases and J by 1 base, with 1 base of the junction left unmatched. Germline V gene sequence: CDR1 LNHDA, CDR2 SQIVND (reference sequence). CDR3 length: 14 residues. The CDR3 DNA reads as TGTGCCAGTAGTATTGCGGGGGGCCAAGAGACCCAGTACTTC. Its translation: CASSIAGGQETQYF.

This clone came up a few times. This chain uses TRBV6-5 with TRBJ1-3; TRBD1 matches at 9 bases. The V gene's germline CDR1 is MNHEY and CDR2 SVGAGI. J was trimmed by 5 bases and V by 2 bases; bases with no gene match: 1. The CDR3 totals 14 residues. CDR3: CASSYGQGRNTIYF. CDR3 DNA sequence: TGTGCCAGCAGTTACGGACAGGGGAGAAACACCATATATTTT.

CDR3 nucleotide sequence: TGTGCCAGCAGCTTAGGTGGGTCGTCGGGTGAAAAACTGTTTTTT. This encodes CASSLGGSSGEKLFF. This chain uses TRBV7-2 with TRBJ1-4; D gene uncertain. Germline lookup yields CDR1 SGHTA and CDR2 FQGNSA. Trimming removed 1 base from V and 7 bases from J, with 13 bases in between. CDR3 length equals 15 residues.

The V call is TRBV6-5, the J call TRBJ2-7; D call uncertain. There are 13 residues in the CDR3. CDR1 is MNHEY and CDR2 is SVGAGI in the germline V gene. Between the trimmed V and J ends, which lost 2 bases and 3 bases, there was a span of 8 bases. This CDR3 reads CASSYVTGYEQYF. DNA for the CDR3: TGTGCCAGCAGTTACGTAACGGGCTACGAGCAGTACTTC.

The chain is built from TRBV11-2 and TRBJ1-3; D is possibly TRBD1 (6 bases). Germline CDR1 SGHAT, CDR2 FQNNGV. Trimming removed 5 bases from V and 11 bases from J, with 13 bases in between. This CDR3 comprises 12 residues. CDR3 sequence (DNA): TGTGCCAGCAGCAAAAGACCAGGGGCCATATATTTT. Its protein product is CASSKRPGAIYF.

CDR3 in DNA: TGTGCCAGCAGCCAAGAGGCAGGGGGCCCTCAACCCCTCCACTTT. This gives the protein CASSQEAGGPQPLHF. V gene TRBV3-1 (or the pseudogene TRBV3-2) combines with J gene TRBJ1-6; TRBD1 matches 8 bases. V lost 0 bases to trimming and J lost 12 bases; unmatched junction nucleotides: 7. The CDR3 contains 15 residues. Germline V gene data show CDR1 as LGHDT and CDR2 as YNNKEL (reference sequence).

J is TRBJ1-2 and V is TRBV12-5, with D unresolved. The CDR3 is 16 amino acids. V shed 0 bases and J shed 6 bases, with 17 bases lying between them. The germline V gene has CDR1 LGHNT and CDR2 FRNRAP. CDR3 region: CASGLVPGSRHNGYTF. In DNA, the CDR3 is TGTGCTAGTGGTTTGGTACCGGGTAGTCGGCATAATGGCTACACCTTC.

J is TRBJ1-1 and V is TRBV2, with TRBD1 as a possible D gene (6 bases). V shed 3 bases and J shed 3 bases, with 11 bases lying between them. The germline gives CDR1 SNHLY, CDR2 FYNNEI. This CDR3 comprises 14 residues. The CDR3 loop reads CASSDGGYDTEAFF. DNA of the CDR3: TGTGCCAGCAGTGATGGGGGCTATGACACTGAAGCTTTCTTT.

This rearrangement joins TRBV10-3 to TRBJ1-2; D is unclear. CDR1 and CDR2 (germline): ENHRY, SYGVKD. The CDR3 is 13 residues long. The V end lost 0 bases, the J end lost 8 bases, and 10 bases lay between the germline ends. The CDR3 DNA reads as TGTGCCATCAGTGAGTCCAGGAGGGAGGGCTACACCTTC. Protein: CAISESRREGYTF.

The V gene is TRBV5-1, the J gene TRBJ1-2, with 9 bases that match TRBD1. Germline V gene lookup returns CDR1 SGHRS and CDR2 YFSETQ. J lost 7 bases, V lost 6 bases, and 10 bases had no gene match. This CDR3 is built from 14 residues. This CDR3 reads CASKPGQGLSGYTF. For the CDR3, the DNA is TGCGCCAGCAAACCGGGACAGGGTCTCTCTGGCTACACCTTC.

The rearrangement uses TRBV5-1 and TRBJ2-6; D unclear. The ends were cut back, 2 bases at V and 1 base at J, with 10 bases in the middle. CDR1 SGHRS and CDR2 YFSETQ come from the germline V gene. The CDR3 length is 16 residues. CDR3 nucleotide sequence: TGCGCCAGCAGCTTCCGAGAGTATTCTGGGGCCAACGTCCTGACTTTC. Translated: CASSFREYSGANVLTF.

CDR3 region: CASSSSDRGTYEQYF. CDR3 DNA sequence: TGTGCCAGCAGTTCCTCGGACAGGGGCACCTACGAGCAGTACTTC. The chain joins TRBV28 to TRBJ2-7, with 9 bases identical to TRBD1. This CDR3 has 15 residues. Germline V gene sequence: CDR1 MDHEN, CDR2 SYDVKM. V was pared by 4 bases and J by 2 bases, with 6 bases of the junction left unmatched.

This chain connects TRBV11-2 to TRBJ1-2; a possible D gene is TRBD1 (5 bases). The CDR3 is made up of 13 amino acids. V lost 5 bases, J lost 2 bases, and 9 bases lay in between. Germline CDR1 reads SGHAT; CDR2 reads FQNNGV. The CDR3 region has the DNA TGTGCCAGCAGCGCCCGGGGGAACTATGGCTACACCTTC. Protein product: CASSARGNYGYTF.

This clone was counted once. The chain is built from TRBV7-9 and TRBJ1-1; the D is unclear. Trimming took off 7 bases at V and 11 bases at J, with 17 bases between the two ends. CDR1 SEHNR and CDR2 FQNEAQ come from the germline V gene (reference sequence). The CDR3 runs to 12 residues. Written as DNA, the CDR3 is TGTGCCAGCACCCCTGGTGATCCCGCGGCTTTCTTT. Translation: CASTPGDPAAFF.

The chain recombines TRBV5-1 with TRBJ2-7; the match to TRBD1 covers 8 bases. V was pared by 3 bases and J by 0 bases, with 5 bases of the junction left unmatched. Germline lookup yields CDR1 SGHRS and CDR2 YFSETQ. The CDR3 consists of 15 residues. The CDR3 protein is CASSWGDRSSYEQYF. CDR3 coding DNA: TGCGCCAGCAGCTGGGGGGACAGGAGCTCCTACGAGCAGTACTTC.

The chain has TRBV28 and TRBJ1-1; 9 nucleotides align to TRBD1. This CDR3 has 15 amino acids. V was pared by 5 bases and J by 3 bases, with 7 bases of the junction left unmatched. The germline V gene encodes CDR1 MDHEN and CDR2 SYDVKM. CDR3 residues: CASSQTYRGHTEAFF. CDR3 nucleotide sequence: TGTGCCAGCAGTCAAACCTACAGGGGGCACACTGAAGCTTTCTTT.

This clone appeared a few times. The rearrangement joins TRBV18 to TRBJ1-5; TRBD1 aligns across 7 bases. CDR3 length equals 14 residues. The J segment lost 6 bases and the V segment lost 4 bases, leaving 6 bases of the junction unmatched. CDR1 KGHSH and CDR2 LQKENI come from the germline V gene. The CDR3 is CASSQGARGQPQHF. CDR3 DNA sequence: TGTGCCAGCTCACAGGGGGCGCGGGGTCAGCCCCAGCATTTT.

CDR3 DNA: TGTGCCAGCAGCCCAGGCTGGACAGAAAATGAAAAACTGTTTTTT. This codes for CASSPGWTENEKLFF. The chain carries TRBV7-2 and TRBJ1-4, with D maybe TRBD1 (6 bases). The V gene's germline CDR1 is SGHTA and CDR2 FQGNSA. The CDR3 consists of 15 residues. Trimming shortened V by 5 bases and J by 5 bases, and 15 bases separated the two germline ends.

The chain combines TRBV10-1 with TRBJ2-7, with a tentative D call TRBD2 (6 bases). The length of the CDR3 is 15 residues. The germline V gene encodes CDR1 WNHNN and CDR2 SYGVQD (reference sequence). The V end lost 4 bases, the J end lost 1 base, and 14 bases lay between the germline ends. The CDR3 nucleotides read TGCGCCAGCAGTGGTGGTGCTAGCGAATCCTACGAGCAGTACTTC. Encoded protein: CASSGGASESYEQYF.

This clone was counted once. V usage is TRBV10-1 and J usage is TRBJ2-2; D is undetermined. In germline, CDR1 is WNHNN, CDR2 SYGVQD (reference sequence). CDR3 length equals 13 residues. Trimming took 2 bases from V and 7 from J, leaving 8 bases between them. The CDR3 sequence: CASSEIADGELFF. CDR3 DNA: TGCGCCAGCAGTGAGATAGCAGACGGGGAGCTGTTTTTT.

The rearrangement uses TRBV4-3 and TRBJ1-1; D remains ambiguous. Germline CDR1 and CDR2: LGHNA and YSLEER. CDR3 length equals 13 residues. Trimming pared 4 bases from V and 0 bases from J, leaving 6 bases between. CDR3 bases: TGCGCCAGCAGCCTAAAAATGAACACTGAAGCTTTCTTT. Protein sequence: CASSLKMNTEAFF.

About this clone: This CDR3 is also generated by other DNA sequences in the sample. The chain is built from TRBV5-1 and TRBJ2-3, with D possibly TRBD2 on 6 matching bases. The CDR3 is 15 amino acids. Germline CDR1 and CDR2: SGHRS and YFSETQ. V lost 0 bases and J 1 base, leaving 9 bases between the germline ends. The CDR3 DNA sequence: TGCGCCAGCAGCTTGGTTAGCGGTGGCACAGATACGCAGTATTTT. It is translated as CASSLVSGGTDTQYF.